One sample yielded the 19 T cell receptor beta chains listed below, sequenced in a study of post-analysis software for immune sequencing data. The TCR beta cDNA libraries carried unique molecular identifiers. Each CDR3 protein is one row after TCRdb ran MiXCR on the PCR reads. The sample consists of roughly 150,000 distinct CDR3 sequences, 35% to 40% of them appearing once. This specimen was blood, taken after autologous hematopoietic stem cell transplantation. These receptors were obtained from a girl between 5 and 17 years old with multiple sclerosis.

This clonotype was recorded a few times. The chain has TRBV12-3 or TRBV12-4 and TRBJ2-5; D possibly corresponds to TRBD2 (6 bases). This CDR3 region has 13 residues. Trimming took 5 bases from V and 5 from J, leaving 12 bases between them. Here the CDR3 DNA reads TGTGCCAGCAGTCCTCCAGGGAGGGAGACCCAGTACTTC. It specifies CASSPPGRETQYF.

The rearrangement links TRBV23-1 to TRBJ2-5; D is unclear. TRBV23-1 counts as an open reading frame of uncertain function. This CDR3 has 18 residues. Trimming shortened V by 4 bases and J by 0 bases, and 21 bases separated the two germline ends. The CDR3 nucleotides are TGCGCCAGCAGTCGACCCCCGAGCCCCATATGGTACCAAGAGACCCAGTACTTC. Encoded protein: CASSRPPSPIWYQETQYF.

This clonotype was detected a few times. The CDR3 reads CASSSYGGSTDTQYF. The CDR3 nucleotides are TGTGCCAGCAGCTCCTACGGGGGAAGCACAGATACGCAGTATTTT. The genes are TRBV11-3 and TRBJ2-3; weak D call: TRBD2 (6 bases). CDR1 and CDR2 (germline): SGHNT, YENEEA. With 4 bases removed from V and 0 bases from J, the gap between germline ends came to 11 bases. CDR3 length: 15 residues.

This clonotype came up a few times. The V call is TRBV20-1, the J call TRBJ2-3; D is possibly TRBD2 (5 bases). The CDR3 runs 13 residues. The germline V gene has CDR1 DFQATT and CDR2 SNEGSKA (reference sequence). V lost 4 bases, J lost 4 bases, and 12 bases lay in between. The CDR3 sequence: CSAKLVGADTQYF. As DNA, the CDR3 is TGCAGTGCTAAACTAGTGGGAGCAGATACGCAGTATTTT.

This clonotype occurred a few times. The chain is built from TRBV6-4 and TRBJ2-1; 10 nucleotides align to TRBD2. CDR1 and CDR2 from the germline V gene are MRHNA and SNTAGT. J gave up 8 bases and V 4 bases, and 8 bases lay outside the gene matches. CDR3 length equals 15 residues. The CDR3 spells CASSVLAGALDEQFF. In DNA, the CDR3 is TGTGCCAGCAGTGTTCTAGCGGGGGCCCTCGATGAGCAGTTCTTC.

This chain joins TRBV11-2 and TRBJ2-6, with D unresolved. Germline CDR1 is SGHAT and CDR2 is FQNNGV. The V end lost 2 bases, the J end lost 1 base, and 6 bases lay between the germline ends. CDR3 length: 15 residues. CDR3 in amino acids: CASSLMQSGANVLTF. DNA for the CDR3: TGTGCCAGCAGCTTAATGCAATCTGGGGCCAACGTCCTGACTTTC.

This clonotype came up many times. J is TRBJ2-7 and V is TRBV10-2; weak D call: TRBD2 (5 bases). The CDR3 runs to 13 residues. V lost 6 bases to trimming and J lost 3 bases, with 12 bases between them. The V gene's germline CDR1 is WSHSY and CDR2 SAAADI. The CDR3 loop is CASRVTGIYEQYF. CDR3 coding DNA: TGCGCCAGCAGGGTGACGGGGATCTACGAGCAGTACTTC.

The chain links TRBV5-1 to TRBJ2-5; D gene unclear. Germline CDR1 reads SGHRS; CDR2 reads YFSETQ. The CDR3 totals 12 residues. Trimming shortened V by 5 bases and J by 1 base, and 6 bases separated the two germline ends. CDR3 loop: CASRASQETQYF. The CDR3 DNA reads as TGCGCCAGCAGAGCTAGCCAAGAGACCCAGTACTTC.

CDR3 loop: CASSFAGARQPQHF. The CDR3 DNA reads as TGTGCCAGCAGTTTCGCGGGCGCGAGGCAGCCCCAGCATTTT. The chain uses TRBV12-3 or TRBV12-4 and TRBJ1-5; D unresolved. CDR3 length equals 14 residues. V gave up 3 bases and J gave up 7 bases, with 13 bases separating them.

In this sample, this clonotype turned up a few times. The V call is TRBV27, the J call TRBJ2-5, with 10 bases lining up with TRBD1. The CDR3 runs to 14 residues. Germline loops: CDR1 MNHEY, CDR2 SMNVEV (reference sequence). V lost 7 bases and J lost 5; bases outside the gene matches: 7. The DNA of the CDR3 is TGTGCCAGCACTAGGACAGGGGGAGAGGAGACCCAGTACTTC. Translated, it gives CASTRTGGEETQYF.

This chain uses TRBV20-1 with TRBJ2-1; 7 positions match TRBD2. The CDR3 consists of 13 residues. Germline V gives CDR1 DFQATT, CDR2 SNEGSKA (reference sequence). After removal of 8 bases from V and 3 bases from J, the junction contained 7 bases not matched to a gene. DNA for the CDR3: TGCAGTCCCACTCAGCGGGACTACAATGAGCAGTTCTTC. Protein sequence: CSPTQRDYNEQFF.

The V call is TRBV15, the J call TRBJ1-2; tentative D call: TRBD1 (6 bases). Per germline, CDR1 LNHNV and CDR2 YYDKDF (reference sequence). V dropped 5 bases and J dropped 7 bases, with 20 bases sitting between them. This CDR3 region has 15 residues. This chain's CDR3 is CATSQTTQGSGGYTF. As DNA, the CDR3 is TGTGCCACCAGCCAGACTACTCAGGGGTCGGGTGGCTACACCTTC.

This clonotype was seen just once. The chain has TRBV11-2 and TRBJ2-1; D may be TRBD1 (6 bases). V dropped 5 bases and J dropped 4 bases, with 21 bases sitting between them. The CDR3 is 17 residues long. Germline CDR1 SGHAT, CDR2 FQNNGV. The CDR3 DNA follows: TGTGCCAGCAGCCGTAACTTAGCCCAAGGGGGTTACAATGAGCAGTTCTTC. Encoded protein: CASSRNLAQGGYNEQFF.

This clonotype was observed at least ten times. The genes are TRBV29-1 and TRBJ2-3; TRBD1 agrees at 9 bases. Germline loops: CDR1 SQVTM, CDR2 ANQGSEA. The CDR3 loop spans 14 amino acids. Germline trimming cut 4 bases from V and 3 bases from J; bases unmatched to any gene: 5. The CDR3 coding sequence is TGCAGCGTTGTCGGACAGGGGCCGACAGATACGCAGTATTTT. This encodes CSVVGQGPTDTQYF.

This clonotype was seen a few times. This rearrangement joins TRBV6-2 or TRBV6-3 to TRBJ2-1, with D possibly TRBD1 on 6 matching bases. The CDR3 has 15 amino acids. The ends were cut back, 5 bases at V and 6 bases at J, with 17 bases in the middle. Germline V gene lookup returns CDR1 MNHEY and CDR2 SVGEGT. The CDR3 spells CASSPRNRGGNEQFF. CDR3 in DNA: TGTGCCAGCAGTCCGAGGAACCGAGGGGGCAATGAGCAGTTCTTC.

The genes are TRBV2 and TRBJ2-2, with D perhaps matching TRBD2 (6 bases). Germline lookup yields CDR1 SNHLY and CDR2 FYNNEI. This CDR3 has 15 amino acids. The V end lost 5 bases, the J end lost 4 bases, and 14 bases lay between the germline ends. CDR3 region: CASSRRDRSTGELFF. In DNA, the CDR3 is TGTGCCAGCAGTCGGCGGGATCGAAGCACCGGGGAGCTGTTTTTT.

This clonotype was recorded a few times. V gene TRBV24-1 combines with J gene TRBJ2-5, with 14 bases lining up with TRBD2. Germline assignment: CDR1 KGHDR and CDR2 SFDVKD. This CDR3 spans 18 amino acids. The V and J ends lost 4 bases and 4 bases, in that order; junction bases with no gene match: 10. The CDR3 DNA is TGTGCCACCAGTGAATCCGGGACTAGCGGGAGATGGGGAGAGACCCAGTACTTC. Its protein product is CATSESGTSGRWGETQYF.

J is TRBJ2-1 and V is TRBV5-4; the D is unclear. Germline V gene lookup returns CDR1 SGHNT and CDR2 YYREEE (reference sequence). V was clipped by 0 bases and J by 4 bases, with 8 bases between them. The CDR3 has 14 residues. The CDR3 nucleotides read TGTGCCAGCAGCTTGGCGGGCTTATACAATGAGCAGTTCTTC. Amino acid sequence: CASSLAGLYNEQFF.

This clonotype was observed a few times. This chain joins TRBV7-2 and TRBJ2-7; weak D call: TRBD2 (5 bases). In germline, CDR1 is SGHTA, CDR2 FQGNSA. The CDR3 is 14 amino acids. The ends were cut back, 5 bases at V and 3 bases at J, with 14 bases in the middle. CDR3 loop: CASSLGSSGYEQYF. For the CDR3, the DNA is TGTGCCAGCAGCCTCGGTTCGAGCGGCTACGAGCAGTACTTC.